The 19 T cell receptor beta chains below were found in one sample sequenced in a study of Graves' ophthalmopathy and Graves' hyperthyroidism (dated by TCRdb to 2016 to 2019). Sequencing took place on an Illumina HiSeq 2000. For repertoire sequencing, TCR beta CDR3 regions were amplified from RNA transcripts. A first-round RT-PCR used HTBI primers with the Qiagen OneStep RT-PCR kit, followed by a second-round multiplex PCR, size selection and purification. Clones were called with MiXCR by TCRdb after fastp trimmed the public reads at Q25, and only in-frame beta chains were retained. Every distinct CDR3 protein forms one entry, paired with its most common genes and DNA. This sample is represented by about 210,000 distinct CDR3 sequences; less than 30% of them were singletons. Approximately 9% of the sample rests with the top ten. The specimen was peripheral blood. The receptors come from a man aged 50-60 years with Graves' ophthalmopathy. Donor details come from another sample of the same person, matched by shared clones.

V usage is TRBV28 and J usage is TRBJ1-1; 9 nucleotides agree with TRBD1. The ends lost 1 base at V and 5 bases at J; junction bases unmatched: 2. Germline V gene sequence: CDR1 MDHEN, CDR2 SYDVKM. CDR3 length equals 14 residues. Written as DNA, the CDR3 is TGTGCCAGCAGTTTATACAGGGGGCGTACTGAAGCTTTCTTT. This sequence encodes CASSLYRGRTEAFF.

This clonotype was seen many times. The DNA for the CDR3 is TGTGCCAGCAGCCGGGGGGAAGGAACCGAGCAGTACTTC. It specifies CASSRGEGTEQYF. The chain combines TRBV11-2 with TRBJ2-7; 7 nucleotides line up with TRBD2. The junction had 7 bases not matched to a gene; V was cut back by 5 bases and J by 6 bases. The CDR3 length is 13 residues. The germline CDR1 and CDR2 sequences are SGHAT and FQNNGV.

This chain links TRBV7-2 with TRBJ2-7; 11 positions agree with TRBD2. Germline assignment: CDR1 SGHTA and CDR2 FQGNSA. V trimming: 1 base; J trimming: 3 bases; junction bases outside the gene matches: 2. The length of the CDR3 is 15 residues. The CDR3 loop reads CASSLVAGGRYEQYF. For the CDR3, the DNA is TGTGCCAGCAGCTTAGTAGCGGGAGGGCGCTACGAGCAGTACTTC.

This clonotype was detected many times. The rearrangement links TRBV5-1 to TRBJ2-7, with D unclear. With 0 bases removed from V and 4 bases from J, the gap between germline ends came to 14 bases. This CDR3 region has 15 residues. The germline V gene has CDR1 SGHRS and CDR2 YFSETQ. CDR3 coding DNA: TGCGCCAGCAGCTTGGGACAACGGAGTGAGTACGAGCAGTACTTC. It yields the protein CASSLGQRSEYEQYF.

This clonotype was found many times. V gene TRBV4-2 combines with J gene TRBJ2-2; 11 bases are a match to TRBD2. V trimming: 4 bases; J trimming: 4 bases; junction bases outside the gene matches: 17. Germline CDR1 and CDR2: LGHNA and YNFKEQ. The CDR3 has 20 amino acids. CDR3 DNA sequence: TGTGCCAGCAGCCCCACACCAGGGGTGCTAGCGGGAGGTGGCACCGGGGAGCTGTTTTTT. Amino acids: CASSPTPGVLAGGGTGELFF.

This chain joins TRBV24-1 and TRBJ2-5, with D perhaps given as TRBD1 or TRBD2 (6 bases each). Per germline, CDR1 KGHDR and CDR2 SFDVKD. Trimming shortened V by 4 bases and J by 4 bases, and 15 bases separated the two germline ends. This CDR3 region has 15 residues. CDR3 DNA: TGTGCCACCAGTGACCCGTTCGGGGGCTCAGAGACCCAGTACTTC. It codes for CATSDPFGGSETQYF.

This clonotype showed up many times. The CDR3 spells CASSPIADTQYF. CDR3 sequence (DNA): TGTGCCAGCAGCCCAATAGCAGATACGCAGTATTTT. This chain links TRBV7-2 with TRBJ2-3; D uncertain. Germline V gene sequence: CDR1 SGHTA, CDR2 FQGNSA. V was clipped by 5 bases and J by 4 bases, with 7 bases between them. This CDR3 has 12 residues.

This clonotype was seen ten or more times. J is TRBJ2-7 and V is TRBV28; 9 nucleotides line up with TRBD2. Trimming cost V 5 bases and J 3 bases; bases outside gene matches: 5. CDR3 length equals 14 residues. Germline CDR1 reads MDHEN; CDR2 reads SYDVKM. The CDR3: CASSALAGYYEQYF. The CDR3 DNA is TGTGCCAGCAGTGCCCTAGCGGGATACTACGAGCAGTACTTC.

This clonotype was seen many times. The chain carries TRBV15 and TRBJ2-7; 9 bases are shared with TRBD1. The germline gives CDR1 LNHNV, CDR2 YYDKDF (reference sequence). The CDR3 runs to 15 residues. Trimming removed 5 bases from V and 3 bases from J; junction bases left unmatched: 8. The CDR3 coding sequence is TGTGCCACCAGCCGAGGGGGACAGGGTAGCTACGAGCAGTACTTC. Its translation is CATSRGGQGSYEQYF.

This clonotype was picked up many times. The chain joins TRBV4-3 to TRBJ2-7; 11 bases map to TRBD2. Germline V CDR1 and CDR2: LGHNA, YSLEER. Unmatched junction bases numbered 7, after V lost 2 bases and J lost 1 base. The CDR3 length is 17 residues. The CDR3 nucleotides are TGCGCCAGCAGCCAAAATCCGGGACTAGCGGATTCCTACGAGCAGTACTTC. Translation: CASSQNPGLADSYEQYF.

This clonotype came up a few times. V and J are TRBV28 and TRBJ1-2; D is perhaps TRBD1 (5 bases). The CDR3 loop spans 16 amino acids. Germline-derived CDR1 and CDR2 are MDHEN and SYDVKM. The V end was cut by 5 bases, the J end by 4 bases, with 20 bases between. The CDR3 region is CASSEHHSGTGYGYTF. The CDR3 nucleotides read TGTGCCAGCAGTGAGCACCATTCAGGGACGGGCTATGGCTACACCTTC.

This clonotype has a count of ten or more. The rearrangement uses TRBV3-1 and TRBJ1-1, with a possible D match to TRBD1 (6 bases). CDR1 and CDR2 from the germline V gene are LGHDT and YNNKEL (reference sequence). The CDR3 spans 13 residues. Trimming removed 7 bases at V and 4 bases at J, with 13 bases between. CDR3 nucleotide sequence: TGTGCCAGCACCCAGGTGGACAGCACTGAAGCTTTCTTT. Amino acid sequence: CASTQVDSTEAFF.

The gene calls are TRBV7-2 and TRBJ2-5; D is uncertain. The V gene's germline CDR1 is SGHTA and CDR2 FQGNSA. CDR3 length: 14 residues. The V end was cut by 0 bases, the J end by 7 bases, with 12 bases between. In DNA form, the CDR3 reads TGTGCCAGCAGCTTAGCTACGGAGCTAGGGACCCAGTACTTC. The encoded protein is CASSLATELGTQYF.

This clonotype was seen only a few times. The chain couples TRBV6-5 to TRBJ1-2; TRBD1 matches 7 bases. V lost 6 bases to trimming and J lost 8 bases; unmatched junction nucleotides: 9. The CDR3 sequence is 13 residues long. In germline, CDR1 is MNHEY, CDR2 SVGAGI. The CDR3 region is CASSTTGWRGYTF. The CDR3 coding sequence is TGTGCCAGCAGCACGACAGGGTGGAGGGGCTACACCTTC.

This clonotype was recorded at least ten times. This rearrangement joins TRBV7-2 to TRBJ2-7, with 7 nucleotides matching TRBD1. J lost 6 bases, V lost 0 bases, and 8 bases had no gene match. Germline V gene lookup returns CDR1 SGHTA and CDR2 FQGNSA. The CDR3 is made up of 15 amino acids. CDR3 DNA sequence: TGTGCCAGCAGCTTAGCCGGGACAGCTCCCGGCGAGCAGTACTTC. It yields the protein CASSLAGTAPGEQYF.

Many counts were recorded for this clonotype. This sequence joins TRBV2 and TRBJ1-4, with D hard to call. Trimming removed 1 base from V and 7 bases from J, with 13 bases in between. Germline loops: CDR1 SNHLY, CDR2 FYNNEI. The CDR3 consists of 15 residues. CDR3 in DNA: TGTGCCAGCAGTGAAGGTGGCCAGGCGGGTGAAAAACTGTTTTTT. Translated, it gives CASSEGGQAGEKLFF.

The chain joins TRBV7-9 to TRBJ1-2; unclear D gene. The germline CDR1 and CDR2 sequences are SEHNR and FQNEAQ (reference sequence). CDR3 length: 13 amino acids. With 1 base removed from V and 8 bases from J, the gap between germline ends came to 11 bases. CDR3 nucleotide sequence: TGTGCCAGCAGCTTAGAGCGGGAGAGCGGCTACACCTTC. Translating it yields CASSLERESGYTF.

CDR3 region: CASSDRVFGTEAFF. CDR3 nucleotide sequence: TGTGCCAGCAGCGACAGGGTTTTTGGTACTGAAGCTTTCTTT. The V call is TRBV9, the J call TRBJ1-1, with D possibly TRBD1 on 6 matching bases. The germline V gene has CDR1 SGDLS and CDR2 YYNGEE. The V and J ends lost 3 bases and 5 bases respectively, with 14 bases between them. CDR3 length: 14 amino acids.

This clonotype was seen at least ten times. V and J are TRBV5-1 and TRBJ2-7; 11 bases fit TRBD1. V dropped 0 bases and J dropped 4; count of bases not matched to a gene: 3. The CDR3 length is 15 residues. Germline CDR1 SGHRS, CDR2 YFSETQ. CDR3: CASSLGGTGGYEQYF. CDR3 DNA: TGCGCCAGCAGCTTGGGAGGGACAGGGGGGTACGAGCAGTACTTC.